This T cell receptor beta chain was obtained from a study of T cells in women clearing cervical HPV infection. Overall study context: Blood came at first lesion visit for cases, post-clearance for controls. Cases' blood sampling followed lesion detection by median around 150 days (90 to 200). Findings of the study overall: Each sample's T-cell count was unknown, possibly confounding richness. Effector/memory and HPV-specific T cells were not isolated, and association timing is unknown.

Sequenced by immunoSEQ multiplex PCR; TCRdb stores in-frame clones only, minus some. With approximately 16,000 clones in the sample, the ten largest clones hold over 9.5%. Germline trimming cut 5 bases from V and 1 base from J; bases unmatched to any gene: 6. CDR3 size: 15 residues. Germline lookup yields CDR1 SGHTA and CDR2 FQGTGA. On this clone: The target antigen is unknown. The sequenced fragment ends 3 residues before the CDR3 boundary, so the rest is inferred from the germline J gene.

Sequencing used blood buffy coat. This chain uses TRBV7-3 with TRBJ2-3, with 7 bases fitting TRBD2. The receptor comes from a woman between 18 and 75 years old with a cervical HPV16 infection that either progressed to CIN3+ or cleared (not recorded which). The CDR3 bases that were read are TGTGCCAGCAGCCCCGGGACTATCCGCACAGATACG. This gives the protein CASSPGTIRTDT. The complete CDR3 protein is CASSPGTIRTDTQYF.